Listed here are 9 T cell receptor beta chains from one sample, sequenced in a study of blood T cell repertoires in COVID-19. Assay: immunoSEQ multiplex PCR; the TCRdb copy retains only in-frame clones and omits some. The sample has 80,000 or so clones; about four fifths are singletons. Sequenced sample: peripheral blood. These TCRs come from a woman older than 75 with acute or convalescent COVID-19.

The rearrangement joins TRBV10-3 to TRBJ1-2; TRBD1 is a possible D gene (5 bases). V lost 0 bases, J lost 0 bases, and 5 bases lay in between. The CDR3 contains 14 residues. CDR1 is ENHRY and CDR2 is SYGVKD in the germline V gene. For the CDR3, the DNA is TGTGCCATCAGTGAGTCGACAGCTAACTATGGCTACACCTTC. Translation gives CAISESTANYGYTF.

The CDR3 DNA reads as TGTGCCAGCAGCGCCGGGACAGGCCACTATGGCTACACCTTC. It specifies CASSAGTGHYGYTF. V usage is TRBV7-9 and J usage is TRBJ1-2, with 8 bases identical to TRBD1. From germline, CDR1 is SEHNR and CDR2 FQNEAQ (reference sequence). J lost 3 bases, V lost 5 bases, and 5 bases had no gene match. This CDR3 is built from 14 residues.

The rearrangement uses TRBV6-6 and TRBJ2-7; a possible D gene is TRBD1 (5 bases). CDR1 and CDR2 from the germline V gene are MNHNY and SVGAGI (reference sequence). The CDR3 consists of 14 residues. Trimming left V 6 bases short and J 2 bases short, with 14 bases between. The DNA for the CDR3 is TGTGCCAGCAGCGATGACAGTTACGCCTACGAGCAGTACTTC. Translating gives CASSDDSYAYEQYF.

This clone was detected once. The CDR3 spells CSVPEKGGTNEKLFF. CDR3 DNA: TGCAGCGTTCCCGAAAAAGGGGGCACTAATGAAAAACTGTTTTTT. The chain uses TRBV29-1 and TRBJ1-4, with 7 bases lining up with TRBD1. Germline CDR1 reads SQVTM; CDR2 reads ANQGSEA. This CDR3 comprises 15 residues. J was trimmed by 2 bases and V by 5 bases; bases with no gene match: 8.

V is TRBV6-5 and J is TRBJ1-4; 9 positions match TRBD1. The J segment lost 8 bases and the V segment lost 7 bases, leaving 8 bases of the junction unmatched. Germline lookup yields CDR1 MNHEY and CDR2 SVGAGI. The CDR3 is 14 residues long. The CDR3 bases are TGTGCCAGCACCACGACAGGGGGTGGCGAAAAACTGTTTTTT. This gives the protein CASTTTGGGEKLFF.

The genes are TRBV5-1 and TRBJ2-1; 12 nucleotides align to TRBD2. V shed 7 bases, J shed 1 base, and the junction held 3 bases outside the gene matches. Per germline, CDR1 SGHRS and CDR2 YFSETQ. There are 15 residues in the CDR3. For the CDR3, the DNA is TGCGCCAGCCGGACTAGCGGGGAGTCCTACAATGAGCAGTTCTTC. Its translation: CASRTSGESYNEQFF.

V gene TRBV2 combines with J gene TRBJ2-6; D gene unclear. Trimming took 3 bases from V and 0 from J, leaving 6 bases between them. The germline gives CDR1 SNHLY, CDR2 FYNNEI. CDR3 size: 15 residues. The CDR3 DNA sequence: TGTGCCAGCAGTGAGCGCCTCTCTGGGGCCAACGTCCTGACTTTC. Protein: CASSERLSGANVLTF.

In its sample, this clone was seen a few times. This chain links TRBV27 with TRBJ2-2; 10 bases agree with TRBD1. V was clipped by 5 bases and J by 5 bases; unmatched bases: 5. CDR3 length equals 15 residues. Looked up from germline, CDR1 is MNHEY and CDR2 is SMNVEV (reference sequence). The CDR3, as DNA: TGTGCCAGCAGTGCGGGGACAGGGGCAACCGGGGAGCTGTTTTTT. Translating it yields CASSAGTGATGELFF.

The sample holds one count of this clone. The J gene is TRBJ1-4, the V gene TRBV5-3; D is ambiguous. TRBV5-3 is filed as an ORF, its function uncertain. Trimming stripped 1 base from V and 6 bases from J, with 13 bases between. This CDR3 is 15 amino acids long. The CDR3: CARSLFQQDDEKLFF. The DNA for the CDR3 is TGTGCCAGAAGCTTGTTCCAGCAGGATGATGAAAAACTGTTTTTT.